This record concerns one T cell receptor beta chain sequence. This clone's antigen is unknown. No much larger clone exists at a distance of one base, and base qualities are not known. Per the germline V gene, SGHRS is the CDR1 and YFSETQ is the CDR2. V and J are trimmed by 4 bases and 2 bases, and the gene matches miss 6 bases of the junction. Including the terminal cysteine and phenylalanine, the CDR3 comprises 14 residues. The kept DNA is CDR3 alone, 42 bases in frame from the first base. Following the manufacturer's recommendations, the immunoSEQ kit was used to generate TCR beta libraries from genomic DNA. To prepare the libraries, a first multiplex PCR with proprietary primers was run, followed by a second PCR that added unique barcodes, and a bead cleanup was done after each round. Each sample batch included a kit-provided positive control reaction and a negative control reaction. The final libraries were assessed on an Agilent 4200 TapeStation D1000 ScreenTape, pooled by volume, and quantified by qPCR. Sequencing was performed on an Illumina NextSeq500 using a MidOutput 150-cycle cartridge, with 156 Read1 cycles, 15 Index1 cycles, and the kit custom primers. The pooled library was loaded at 0.95 to 1 pM, with a roughly 18% PhiX control spiked in. Per the authors' processing: The vendor-processed data were analyzed in R, and a clonotype was defined as all T cells that share the same CDR3 nucleotide sequence. In the clone abundance analyses, frequencies in each sample were normalized to that sample's 10,000 most abundant clones. Before analysis, public T cell clones were removed, and these numbered fewer than six per sample on average. Tumor-enriched clonotypes and baseline blood-enriched clonotypes were defined as those with an abundance difference of at least 32-fold between compartments. Clonotypes expanded or contracted between blood time points were identified with a beta-binomial differential abundance model. Tumor-blood repertoire similarity was measured with the Baroni-Urbani and Buser coefficient, and group comparisons used two-tailed Wilcoxon tests in R. In its TCRdb copy, this immuneACCESS table keeps in-frame sequences only and misses some clones. Where compared with another copy, unresolved V genes explain less than half of these, and the others have no known cause. D and trimming come from the DNA, and the V and J calls and clone size come from that table. The sample records about 83,000 clones, less than 90% of which are singletons. The ten largest clones add up to around 2.5% of the sample.

The source of the sample is a study of radiation and T cells in renal cell carcinoma (dated by TCRdb to about 2020). Context from the whole study: A total of 50 to 55 samples underwent TCR beta sequencing, made up of approximately 26 tumors and some 27 peripheral blood samples. The final blood draw took place at 4 weeks after radiation, the same time as nephrectomy. A total of about 4 million unique CDR3 nucleotide sequences, encoding 2.5 million to 3 million unique CDR3 amino acid sequences, were found across all 50 or so samples.

Summary of the overall study and its limitations: Tracking of blood repertoire dynamics stopped at approximately 4 weeks after treatment, with no follow-up past that point. An increase in top tumor clonotypes in blood was observed from baseline to 2 weeks post-radiation, followed by contraction by 4 weeks, which was taken to suggest transient expansion of tumor-resident clones. No pretreatment tumor biopsies were available, so the baseline intratumoral presence of clonotypes could not be determined. Because the trial had a single-armed design, the trial could not examine how radiation dose or scheduling affected the TCR repertoire.

Taken with the paper, the label for time point translates to: blood 4 weeks post-SBRT, at nephrectomy. The sample's treatment or condition label is to be understood as: 15 Gy SBRT to primary tumor, nephrectomy 4 weeks later. The samples were obtained from a clinical trial, where primary renal cell carcinomas were treated with 15 Gy stereotactic body radiation therapy and then removed by nephrectomy 4 weeks afterward. To follow tumor-enriched clonotypes, serial peripheral blood was collected from radiation-treated patients at baseline and at 2 weeks and 4 weeks after SBRT. Every patient's renal cell carcinoma showed clear cell pathology. Genomic DNA for TCR sequencing was prepared using the QIAamp DNA Blood Mini Kit (Qiagen). The analyses included just those samples that passed every quality control check.

Sequencing used blood, obtained from a patient whose treatment included radiotherapy and nephrectomy. The sequence was collected from a woman aged 60-75 years with renal cell carcinoma. This receptor chain uses TRBV5-1 and TRBJ2-7; 7 central nucleotides agree with TRBD1. In nucleotide form, the sequence is TGCGCCAGCAGCACCGGACAGGACCCCTACGAGCAGTACTTC. Protein translation: CASSTGQDPYEQYF. Here the CDR3 is joined to the reference TRBV5-1 and TRBJ2-7 genes, and the full variable domain is: KAGVTQTPRYLIKTRGQQVTLSCSPISGHRSVSWYQQTPGQGLQFLFEYFSETQRNKGNFPGRFSGRQFSNSRSEMNVSTLELGDSALYLCASSTGQDPYEQYFGPGTRLTVT.